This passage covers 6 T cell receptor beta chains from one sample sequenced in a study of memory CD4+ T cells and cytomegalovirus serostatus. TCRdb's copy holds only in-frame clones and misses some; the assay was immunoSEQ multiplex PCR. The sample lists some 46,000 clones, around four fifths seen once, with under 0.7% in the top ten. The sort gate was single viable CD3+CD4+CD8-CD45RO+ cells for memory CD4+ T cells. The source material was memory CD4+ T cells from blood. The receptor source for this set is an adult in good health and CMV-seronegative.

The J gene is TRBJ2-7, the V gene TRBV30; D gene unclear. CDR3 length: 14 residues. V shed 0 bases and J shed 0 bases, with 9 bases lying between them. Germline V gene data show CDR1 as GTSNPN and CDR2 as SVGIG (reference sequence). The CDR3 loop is CAWSVLSSSYEQYF. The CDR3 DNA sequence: TGTGCCTGGAGTGTACTATCAAGCTCCTACGAGCAGTACTTC.

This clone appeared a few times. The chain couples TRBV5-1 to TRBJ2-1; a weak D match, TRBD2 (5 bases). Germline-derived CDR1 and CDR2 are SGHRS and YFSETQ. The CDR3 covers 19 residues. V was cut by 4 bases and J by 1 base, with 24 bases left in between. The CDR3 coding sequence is TGCGCCAGCAGCCCCATAGGTCGGCGGGCCTTAAGTTCCTACAATGAGCAGTTCTTC. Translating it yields CASSPIGRRALSSYNEQFF. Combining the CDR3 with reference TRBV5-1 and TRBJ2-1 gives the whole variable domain KAGVTQTPRYLIKTRGQQVTLSCSPISGHRSVSWYQQTPGQGLQFLFEYFSETQRNKGNFPGRFSGRQFSNSRSEMNVSTLELGDSALYLCASSPIGRRALSSYNEQFFGPGTRLTVL.

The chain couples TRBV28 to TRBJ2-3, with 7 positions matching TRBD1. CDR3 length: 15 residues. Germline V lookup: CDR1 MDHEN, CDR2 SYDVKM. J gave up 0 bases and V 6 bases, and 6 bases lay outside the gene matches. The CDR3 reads CASSPGGASTDTQYF. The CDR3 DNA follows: TGTGCCAGCAGCCCAGGGGGTGCTAGCACAGATACGCAGTATTTT.

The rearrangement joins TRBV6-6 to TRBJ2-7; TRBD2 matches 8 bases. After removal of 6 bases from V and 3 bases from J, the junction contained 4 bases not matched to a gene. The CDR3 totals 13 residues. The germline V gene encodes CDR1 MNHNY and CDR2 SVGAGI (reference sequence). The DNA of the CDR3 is TGTGCCAGCAGGGCGGGGGGATACTACGAGCAGTACTTC. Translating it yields CASRAGGYYEQYF.

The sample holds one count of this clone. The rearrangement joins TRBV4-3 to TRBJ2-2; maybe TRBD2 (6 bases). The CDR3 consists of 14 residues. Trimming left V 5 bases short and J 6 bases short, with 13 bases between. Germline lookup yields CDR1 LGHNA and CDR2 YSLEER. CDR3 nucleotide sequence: TGCGCCAGCAGCTTGGAGCGGGTCTCCGGGGAGCTGTTTTTT. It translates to CASSLERVSGELFF.

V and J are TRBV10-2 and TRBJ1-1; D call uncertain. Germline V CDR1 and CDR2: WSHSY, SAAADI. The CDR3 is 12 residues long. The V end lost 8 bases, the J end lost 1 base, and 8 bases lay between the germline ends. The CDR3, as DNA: TGCGCCAGCCGGCAGCCGAACACTGAAGCTTTCTTT. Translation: CASRQPNTEAFF.